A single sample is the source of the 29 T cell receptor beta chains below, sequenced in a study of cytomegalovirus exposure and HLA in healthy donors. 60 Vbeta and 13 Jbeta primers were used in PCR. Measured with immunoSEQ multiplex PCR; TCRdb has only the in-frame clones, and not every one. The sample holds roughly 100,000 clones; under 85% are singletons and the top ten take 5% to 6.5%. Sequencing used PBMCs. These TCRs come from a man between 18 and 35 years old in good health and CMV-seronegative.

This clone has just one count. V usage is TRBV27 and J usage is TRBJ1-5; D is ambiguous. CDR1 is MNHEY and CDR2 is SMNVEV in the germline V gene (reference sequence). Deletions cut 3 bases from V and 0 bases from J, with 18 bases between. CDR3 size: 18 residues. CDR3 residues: CASSFRSARKNSNQPQHF. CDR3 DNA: TGTGCCAGCAGTTTTAGGAGTGCGCGGAAAAATAGCAATCAGCCCCAGCATTTT.

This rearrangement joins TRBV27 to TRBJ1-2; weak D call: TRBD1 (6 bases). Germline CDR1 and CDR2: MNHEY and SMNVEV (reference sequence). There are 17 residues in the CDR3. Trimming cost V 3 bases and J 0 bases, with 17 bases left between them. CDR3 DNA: TGTGCCAGCAGTTTGGCAGGGGCATCCCTCTCTAACTATGGCTACACCTTC. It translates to CASSLAGASLSNYGYTF.

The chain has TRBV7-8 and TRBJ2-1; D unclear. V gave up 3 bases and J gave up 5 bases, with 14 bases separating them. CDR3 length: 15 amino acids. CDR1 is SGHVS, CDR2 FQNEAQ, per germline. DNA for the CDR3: TGTGCCAGCAGCTTCAGGTCTCTGGGTCACAATGAGCAGTTCTTC. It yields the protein CASSFRSLGHNEQFF.

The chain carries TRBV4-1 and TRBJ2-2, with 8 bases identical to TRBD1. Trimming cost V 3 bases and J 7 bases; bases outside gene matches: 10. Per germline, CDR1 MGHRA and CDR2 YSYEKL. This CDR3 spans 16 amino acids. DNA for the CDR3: TGCGCCAGCAGCCAGGGCCCAGGGGGCGCGAGCGGGGAGCTGTTTTTT. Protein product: CASSQGPGGASGELFF.

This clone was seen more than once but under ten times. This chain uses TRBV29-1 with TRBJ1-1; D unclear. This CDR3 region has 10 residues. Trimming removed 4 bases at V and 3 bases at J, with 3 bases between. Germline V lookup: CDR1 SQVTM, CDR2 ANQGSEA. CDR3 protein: CSVADTEAFF. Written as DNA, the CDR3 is TGCAGCGTTGCGGACACTGAAGCTTTCTTT.

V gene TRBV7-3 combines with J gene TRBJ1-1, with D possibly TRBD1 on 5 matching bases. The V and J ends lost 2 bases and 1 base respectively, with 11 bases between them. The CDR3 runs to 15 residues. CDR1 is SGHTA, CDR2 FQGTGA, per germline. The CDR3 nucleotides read TGTGCCAGCAGCTTAGGTTTGGGGGGGAACACTGAAGCTTTCTTT. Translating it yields CASSLGLGGNTEAFF.

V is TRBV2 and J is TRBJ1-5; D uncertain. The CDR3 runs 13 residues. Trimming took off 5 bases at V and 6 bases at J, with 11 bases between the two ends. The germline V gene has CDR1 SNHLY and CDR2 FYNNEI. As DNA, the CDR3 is TGTGCCAGCAGTATCGGGTCGTTTCAGCCCCAGCATTTT. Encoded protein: CASSIGSFQPQHF.

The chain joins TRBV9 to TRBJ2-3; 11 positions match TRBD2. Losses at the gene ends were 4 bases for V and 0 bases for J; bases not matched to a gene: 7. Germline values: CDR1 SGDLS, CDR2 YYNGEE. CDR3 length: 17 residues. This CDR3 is CASSSRTSGSSTDTQYF. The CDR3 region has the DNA TGTGCCAGCAGCTCCCGGACTAGCGGGTCTAGCACAGATACGCAGTATTTT.

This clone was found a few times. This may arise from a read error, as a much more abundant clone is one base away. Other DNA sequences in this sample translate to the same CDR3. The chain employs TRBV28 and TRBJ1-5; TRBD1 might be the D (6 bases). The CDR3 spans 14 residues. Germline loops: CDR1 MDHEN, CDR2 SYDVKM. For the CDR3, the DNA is TGTGCCAGCAGTTTACCAGGGGAGGGTCAGCCCCAGCACTTT. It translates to CASSLPGEGQPQHF.

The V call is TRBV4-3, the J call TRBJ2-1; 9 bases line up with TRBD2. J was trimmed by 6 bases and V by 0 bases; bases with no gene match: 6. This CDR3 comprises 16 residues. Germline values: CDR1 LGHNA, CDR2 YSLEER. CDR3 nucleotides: TGCGCCAGCAGCCAAGATTTACTAGCGGGCATCAATGAGCAGTTCTTC. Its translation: CASSQDLLAGINEQFF.

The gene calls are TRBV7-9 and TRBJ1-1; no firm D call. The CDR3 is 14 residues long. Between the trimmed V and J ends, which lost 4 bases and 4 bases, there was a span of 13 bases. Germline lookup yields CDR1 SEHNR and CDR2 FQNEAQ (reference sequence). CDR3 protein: CASSSWVEGTEAFF. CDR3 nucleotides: TGTGCCAGCAGCTCTTGGGTGGAGGGCACTGAAGCTTTCTTT.

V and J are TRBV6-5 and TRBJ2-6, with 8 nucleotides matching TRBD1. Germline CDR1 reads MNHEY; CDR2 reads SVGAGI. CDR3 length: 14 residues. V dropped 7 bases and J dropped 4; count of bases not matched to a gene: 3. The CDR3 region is CASMTGAGANVLTF. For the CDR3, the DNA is TGTGCCAGCATGACAGGGGCCGGGGCCAACGTCCTGACTTTC.

The CDR3 protein is CASSDYGYEQYF. The DNA of the CDR3 is TGTGCCAGCAGTGATTACGGGTACGAGCAGTACTTC. V is TRBV6-1 and J is TRBJ2-7; D is undetermined. Germline CDR1 is MNHNS and CDR2 is SASEGT. Trimming left V 3 bases short and J 4 bases short, with 7 bases between. CDR3 length: 12 amino acids.

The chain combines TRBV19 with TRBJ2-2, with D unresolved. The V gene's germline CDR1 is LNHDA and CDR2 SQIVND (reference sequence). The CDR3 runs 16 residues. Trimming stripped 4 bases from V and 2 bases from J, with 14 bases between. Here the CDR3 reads CASSNPFEVNTGELFF. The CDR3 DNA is TGTGCCAGTAGTAACCCCTTCGAGGTCAACACCGGGGAGCTGTTTTTT.

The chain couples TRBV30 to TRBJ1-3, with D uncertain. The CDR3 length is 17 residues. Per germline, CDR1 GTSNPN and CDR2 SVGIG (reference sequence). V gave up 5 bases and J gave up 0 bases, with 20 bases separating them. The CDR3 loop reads CAWPVEDRRHSGNTIYF. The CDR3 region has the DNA TGTGCCTGGCCTGTGGAGGACCGCCGACACTCTGGAAACACCATATATTTT.

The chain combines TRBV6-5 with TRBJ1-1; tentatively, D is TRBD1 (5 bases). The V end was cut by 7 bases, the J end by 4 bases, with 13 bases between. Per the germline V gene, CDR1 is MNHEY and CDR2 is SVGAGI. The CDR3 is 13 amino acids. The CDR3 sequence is CASTLGGSTEAFF. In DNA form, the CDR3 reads TGTGCCAGCACCCTGGGGGGGAGCACTGAAGCTTTCTTT.

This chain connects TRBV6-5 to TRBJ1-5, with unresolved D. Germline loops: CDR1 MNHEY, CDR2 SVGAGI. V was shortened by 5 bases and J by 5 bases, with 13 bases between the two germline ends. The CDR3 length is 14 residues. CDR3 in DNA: TGTGCCAGCAGTCCCGACGGAGGTTATCAGCCCCAGCATTTT. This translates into CASSPDGGYQPQHF.

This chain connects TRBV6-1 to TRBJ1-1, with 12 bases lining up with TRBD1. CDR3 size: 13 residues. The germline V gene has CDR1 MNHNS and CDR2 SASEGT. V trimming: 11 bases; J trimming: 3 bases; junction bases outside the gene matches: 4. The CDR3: CAGGTGGHTEAFF. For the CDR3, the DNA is TGTGCCGGGGGGACAGGGGGCCACACTGAAGCTTTCTTT.

The CDR3 region has the DNA TGTGCCAGCACCCCGGGGAGCGGGAGGTCCCTCTCCTACGAGCAGTACTTC. Translated, it gives CASTPGSGRSLSYEQYF. The chain combines TRBV7-2 with TRBJ2-5, with TRBD2 identical over 9 bases. The J call may be wrong; the DNA end is better matched by TRBJ2-7. Per the germline V gene, CDR1 is SGHTA and CDR2 is FQGNSA. The CDR3 is made up of 17 amino acids.

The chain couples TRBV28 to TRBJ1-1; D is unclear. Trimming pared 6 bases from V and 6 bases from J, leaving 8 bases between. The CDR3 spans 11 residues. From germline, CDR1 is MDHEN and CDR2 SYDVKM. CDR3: CASRTIAEAFF. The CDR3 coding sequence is TGTGCCAGCAGAACTATCGCTGAAGCTTTCTTT.

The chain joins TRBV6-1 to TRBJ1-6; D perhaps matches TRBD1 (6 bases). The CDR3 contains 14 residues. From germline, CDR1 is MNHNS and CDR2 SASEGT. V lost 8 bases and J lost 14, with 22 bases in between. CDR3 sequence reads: CASGEGVQILTLHF. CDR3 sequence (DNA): TGTGCCAGCGGCGAGGGGGTTCAAATCCTAACCCTCCACTTT.

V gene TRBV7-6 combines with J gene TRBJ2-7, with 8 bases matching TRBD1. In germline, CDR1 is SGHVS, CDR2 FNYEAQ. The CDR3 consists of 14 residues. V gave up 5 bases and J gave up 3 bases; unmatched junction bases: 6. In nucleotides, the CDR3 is TGTGCCAGCAGCATCGGGACAGGAGACTACGAGCAGTACTTC. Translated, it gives CASSIGTGDYEQYF.

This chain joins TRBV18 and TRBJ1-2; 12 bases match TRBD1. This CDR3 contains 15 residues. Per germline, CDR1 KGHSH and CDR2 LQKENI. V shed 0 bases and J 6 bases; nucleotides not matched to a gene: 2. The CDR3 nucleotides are TGTGCCAGCTCACCACCGGGACAGGGGGCGAATGGCTACACCTTC. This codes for CASSPPGQGANGYTF.

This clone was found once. The CDR3 spells CASRFGVETQYF. The CDR3 DNA reads TGTGCCAGCAGATTTGGAGTGGAGACCCAGTACTTC. The genes are TRBV7-2 and TRBJ2-5; D is unclear. The germline V gene has CDR1 SGHTA and CDR2 FQGNSA. With 6 bases removed from V and 5 bases from J, the gap between germline ends came to 10 bases. The length of the CDR3 is 12 residues.

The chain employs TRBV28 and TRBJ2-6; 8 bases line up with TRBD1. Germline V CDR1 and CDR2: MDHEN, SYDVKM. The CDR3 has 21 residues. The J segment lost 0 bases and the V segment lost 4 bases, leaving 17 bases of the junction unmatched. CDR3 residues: CASSSVLLRDRRNSGANVLTF. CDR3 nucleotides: TGTGCCAGCAGTTCAGTGCTCCTCCGGGACAGGCGAAACTCTGGGGCCAACGTCCTGACTTTC.

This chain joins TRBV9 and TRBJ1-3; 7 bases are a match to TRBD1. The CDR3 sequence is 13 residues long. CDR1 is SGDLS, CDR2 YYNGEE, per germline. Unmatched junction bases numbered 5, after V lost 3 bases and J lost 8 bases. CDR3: CASSDHRGDTIYF. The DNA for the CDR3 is TGTGCCAGCAGCGACCACAGGGGTGACACCATATATTTT.

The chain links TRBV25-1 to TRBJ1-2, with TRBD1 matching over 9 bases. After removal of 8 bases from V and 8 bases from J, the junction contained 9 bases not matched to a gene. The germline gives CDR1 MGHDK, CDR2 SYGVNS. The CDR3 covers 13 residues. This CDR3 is CASGRTGDRGYTF. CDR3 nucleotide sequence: TGTGCCAGCGGAAGGACAGGGGATAGGGGCTACACCTTC.

The CDR3 sequence is CASSVGGRFPNEQFF. The CDR3 coding sequence is TGTGCCAGCAGCGTAGGTGGGAGGTTTCCCAATGAGCAGTTCTTC. This sequence joins TRBV9 and TRBJ2-1; D may be TRBD2 (6 bases). V lost 0 bases and J lost 6, with 13 bases in between. The germline V gene encodes CDR1 SGDLS and CDR2 YYNGEE. The CDR3 has 15 amino acids. The entire variable domain, with the rest obtained from reference TRBV9 and TRBJ2-1, is as follows: DSGVTQTPKHLITATGQRVTLRCSPRSGDLSVYWYQQSLDQGLQFLIQYYNGEERAKGNILERFSAQQFPDLHSELNLSSLELGDSALYFCASSVGGRFPNEQFFGPGTRLTVL.

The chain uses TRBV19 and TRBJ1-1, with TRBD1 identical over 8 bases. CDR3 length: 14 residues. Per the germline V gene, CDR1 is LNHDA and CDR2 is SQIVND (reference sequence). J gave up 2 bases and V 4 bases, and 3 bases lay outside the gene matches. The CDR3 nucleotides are TGTGCCAGTAGTAAGGACAGGGATAACACTGAAGCTTTCTTT. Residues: CASSKDRDNTEAFF.